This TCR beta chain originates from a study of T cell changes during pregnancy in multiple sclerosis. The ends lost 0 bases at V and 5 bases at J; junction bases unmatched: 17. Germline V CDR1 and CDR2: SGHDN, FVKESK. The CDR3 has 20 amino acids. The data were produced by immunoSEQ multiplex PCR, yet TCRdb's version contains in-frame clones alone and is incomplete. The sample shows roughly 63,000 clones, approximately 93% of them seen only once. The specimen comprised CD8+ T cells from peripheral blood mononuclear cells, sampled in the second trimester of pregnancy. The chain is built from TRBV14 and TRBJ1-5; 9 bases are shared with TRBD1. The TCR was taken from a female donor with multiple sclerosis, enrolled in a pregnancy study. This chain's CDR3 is CASSQDLGGTGISEDQPQHF. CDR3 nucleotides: TGTGCCAGCAGCCAAGATTTGGGAGGGACAGGGATCTCGGAGGATCAGCCCCAGCATTTT. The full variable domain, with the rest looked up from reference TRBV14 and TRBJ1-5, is EAGVTQFPSHSVIEKGQTVTLRCDPISGHDNLYWYRRVMGKEIKFLLHFVKESKQDESGMPNNRFLAERTGGTYSTLKVQPAELEDSGVYFCASSQDLGGTGISEDQPQHFGDGTRLSIL.